These 24 T cell receptor beta chains share one sample of origin, sequenced in a study of technical replicates of blood from a handful of donors. Only in-frame clones appear in the TCRdb table, and some are missing; sequencing was by immunoSEQ multiplex PCR. The sample lists tens of thousands of clones; roughly 94% were seen once. Material for sequencing was T cells isolated from PBMCs. These receptors were obtained from a human donor in good health.

V usage is TRBV2 and J usage is TRBJ2-1; tentatively, D is TRBD2 (5 bases). The CDR3 spans 13 residues. Germline V CDR1 and CDR2: SNHLY, FYNNEI. Trimming pared 11 bases from V and 5 bases from J, leaving 16 bases between. The CDR3 DNA follows: TGTGCCGGTCAGACGCTAGCAGACAATGAGCAGTTCTTC. Translation: CAGQTLADNEQFF.

This clone was observed a single time. This rearrangement joins TRBV7-8 to TRBJ1-4; no definite D call. The CDR3 consists of 17 residues. The germline V gene has CDR1 SGHVS and CDR2 FQNEAQ. Trimming removed 4 bases at V and 2 bases at J, with 17 bases between. The CDR3, as DNA: TGTGCCAGCAGCTCACAAAGAACTAGACGGACTAATGAAAAACTGTTTTTT. Protein: CASSSQRTRRTNEKLFF.

The chain links TRBV9 to TRBJ2-4; D remains unclear. V gave up 0 bases and J gave up 6 bases, with 10 bases separating them. This CDR3 spans 14 amino acids. Germline CDR1 and CDR2: SGDLS and YYNGEE. Here the CDR3 DNA reads TGTGCCAGCAGCGTAGAGAGCGAGCTAAACATTCAGTACTTC. Amino acid sequence: CASSVESELNIQYF.

This sequence joins TRBV28 and TRBJ1-3; D remains ambiguous. V was shortened by 4 bases and J by 0 bases, with 13 bases between the two germline ends. Germline CDR1 reads MDHEN; CDR2 reads SYDVKM. CDR3 size: 16 residues. DNA for the CDR3: TGTGCCAGCAGTTCTCCTTTCAAGAGCTCTGGAAACACCATATATTTT. Translated, it gives CASSSPFKSSGNTIYF.

The count of this clone is one. This chain joins TRBV7-6 and TRBJ2-5; TRBD2 aligns across 8 bases. The CDR3 runs 14 residues. CDR1 is SGHVS, CDR2 FNYEAQ, per germline. Germline trimming cut 8 bases from V and 7 bases from J; bases unmatched to any gene: 12. DNA of the CDR3: TGTGCCAGCGTCTTAAGCGGGGGACCGGGGACCCAGTACTTC. This encodes CASVLSGGPGTQYF.

The chain uses TRBV5-1 and TRBJ1-2; D is uncertain. The CDR3 is 12 amino acids. The V end was cut by 0 bases, the J end by 8 bases, with 8 bases between. Germline lookup yields CDR1 SGHRS and CDR2 YFSETQ. The CDR3 spells CASSLAREGYTF. CDR3 sequence (DNA): TGCGCCAGCAGCTTGGCCCGGGAAGGCTACACCTTC.

The rearrangement links TRBV28 to TRBJ2-7; a weak D match, TRBD1 (7 bases). Germline V gene data show CDR1 as MDHEN and CDR2 as SYDVKM. The CDR3 is 12 amino acids. V was cut by 6 bases and J by 5 bases, with 11 bases left in between. The CDR3, as DNA: TGTGCCAGCAGCGGCGGGACAGACGAGCAGTACTTC. Translation gives CASSGGTDEQYF.

This chain links TRBV5-1 with TRBJ2-1, with D perhaps matching TRBD2 (5 bases). Germline lookup yields CDR1 SGHRS and CDR2 YFSETQ. V was trimmed by 2 bases and J by 7 bases, leaving 16 bases between them. This CDR3 is 15 amino acids long. CDR3 bases: TGCGCCAGCAGCTTAGAGGGCGCCCGTAGTAATGAGCAGTTCTTC. Protein product: CASSLEGARSNEQFF.

This clone was recorded once. This chain connects TRBV28 to TRBJ2-1; 8 bases agree with TRBD1. The CDR3 sequence is 15 residues long. Germline V gene sequence: CDR1 MDHEN, CDR2 SYDVKM. V shed 5 bases and J 3 bases; nucleotides not matched to a gene: 6. The CDR3 DNA sequence: TGTGCCAGCAGTGACAGGGGTCGAGGCTACAATGAGCAGTTCTTC. It codes for CASSDRGRGYNEQFF.

The CDR3: CASLPGYEQYF. In DNA form, the CDR3 reads TGCGCCAGCCTGCCAGGCTACGAGCAGTACTTC. This sequence joins TRBV5-1 and TRBJ2-7; D unresolved. V was shortened by 7 bases and J by 3 bases, with 8 bases between the two germline ends. Germline V gene lookup returns CDR1 SGHRS and CDR2 YFSETQ. The CDR3 contains 11 residues. Using reference TRBV5-1 and TRBJ2-7 for the parts outside the CDR3, the full variable domain is KAGVTQTPRYLIKTRGQQVTLSCSPISGHRSVSWYQQTPGQGLQFLFEYFSETQRNKGNFPGRFSGRQFSNSRSEMNVSTLELGDSALYLCASLPGYEQYFGPGTRLTVT.

The chain combines TRBV11-2 with TRBJ1-2; D not certain. There are 13 residues in the CDR3. CDR1 SGHAT and CDR2 FQNNGV come from the germline V gene. The germline V and J ends were trimmed by 0 bases and 5 bases, with 7 bases remaining between them. CDR3 bases: TGTGCCAGCAGCTTAGATGGCCAATATGGCTACACCTTC. Translation: CASSLDGQYGYTF. Full variable domain (outside the CDR3, taken from reference TRBV11-2 and TRBJ1-2): EAGVAQSPRYKIIEKRQSVAFWCNPISGHATLYWYQQILGQGPKLLIQFQNNGVVDDSQLPKDRFSAERLKGVDSTLKIQPAKLEDSAVYLCASSLDGQYGYTFGSGTRLTVV.

The rearrangement links TRBV5-1 to TRBJ1-4; a weak D match, TRBD1 (6 bases). Trimming removed 2 bases from V and 4 bases from J, with 9 bases in between. The CDR3 has 14 amino acids. From germline, CDR1 is SGHRS and CDR2 YFSETQ. DNA of the CDR3: TGCGCCAGCAGCTTCGGACAGAGTAATGAAAAACTGTTTTTT. Amino acid sequence: CASSFGQSNEKLFF.

The chain uses TRBV28 and TRBJ1-3; 7 bases agree with TRBD1. The CDR3 has 14 residues. V lost 6 bases and J lost 2; bases outside the gene matches: 4. From germline, CDR1 is MDHEN and CDR2 SYDVKM. The CDR3 protein is CASSSTGTGNTIYF. The CDR3 coding sequence is TGTGCCAGCAGCTCGACAGGGACTGGAAACACCATATATTTT.

The gene calls are TRBV5-1 and TRBJ2-2; 8 nucleotides match TRBD1. The CDR3 extends over 14 amino acids. Trimming removed 2 bases from V and 7 bases from J; junction bases left unmatched: 4. The germline CDR1 and CDR2 sequences are SGHRS and YFSETQ. Here the CDR3 DNA reads TGCGCCAGCAGCTTATCGACAGGGGTCGGGGAGCTGTTTTTT. Amino acid sequence: CASSLSTGVGELFF.

The chain is built from TRBV5-1 and TRBJ2-3; D not certain. The CDR3 is 15 amino acids. Per the germline V gene, CDR1 is SGHRS and CDR2 is YFSETQ. V was trimmed by 4 bases and J by 2 bases, leaving 14 bases between them. The CDR3 nucleotides read TGCGCCAGCAGCCCACACATTGGGCCCACAGATACGCAGTATTTT. This gives the protein CASSPHIGPTDTQYF.

The rearrangement uses TRBV19 and TRBJ2-7; 7 bases agree with TRBD1. The J segment lost 6 bases and the V segment lost 5 bases, leaving 10 bases of the junction unmatched. CDR1 is LNHDA and CDR2 is SQIVND in the germline V gene (reference sequence). The CDR3 has 14 amino acids. CDR3 protein: CASSYGTAFGEQYF. For the CDR3, the DNA is TGTGCCAGTAGTTACGGGACAGCATTCGGCGAGCAGTACTTC. Drawing the rest from reference TRBV19 and TRBJ2-7, the complete variable domain is DGGITQSPKYLFRKEGQNVTLSCEQNLNHDAMYWYRQDPGQGLRLIYYSQIVNDFQKGDIAEGYSVSREKKESFPLTVTSAQKNPTAFYLCASSYGTAFGEQYFGPGTRLTVT.

The V and J genes are TRBV2 and TRBJ1-1; 12 bases map to TRBD1. This CDR3 has 14 residues. The germline V gene encodes CDR1 SNHLY and CDR2 FYNNEI. Losses at the gene ends were 5 bases for V and 11 bases for J; bases not matched to a gene: 9. CDR3 sequence: CASSIGTGGLTAFF. The CDR3 DNA reads TGTGCCAGCAGTATTGGGACAGGGGGCTTGACTGCTTTCTTT.

The chain combines TRBV9 with TRBJ2-2; TRBD2 matches at 8 bases. The germline gives CDR1 SGDLS, CDR2 YYNGEE. CDR3 size: 16 residues. V lost 3 bases and J lost 4; bases outside the gene matches: 8. CDR3 nucleotide sequence: TGTGCCAGCAGCGAGAGGAGCGGGAGAGGCACCGGGGAGCTGTTTTTT. It translates to CASSERSGRGTGELFF.

The count of this clone is one. The genes are TRBV6-1 and TRBJ2-2; TRBD1 might be the D (6 bases). The CDR3 has 14 amino acids. Germline CDR1 is MNHNS and CDR2 is SASEGT. The V end was cut by 7 bases, the J end by 2 bases, with 11 bases between. CDR3 sequence: CASTGVSNTGELFF. In DNA form, the CDR3 reads TGTGCCAGCACAGGGGTGTCCAACACCGGGGAGCTGTTTTTT.

In its sample, this clone was seen once. The chain couples TRBV7-9 to TRBJ2-2, with TRBD2 identical over 8 bases. V shed 1 base and J 6 bases; nucleotides not matched to a gene: 10. The CDR3 runs to 17 residues. Germline CDR1 and CDR2: SEHNR and FQNEAQ (reference sequence). The CDR3 DNA follows: TGTGCCAGCAGCTTAGAGTTTAACGGGGGGGCTTCCGGGGAGCTGTTTTTT. Translating it yields CASSLEFNGGASGELFF.

The gene calls are TRBV4-2 and TRBJ2-2; D might be TRBD1 (8 bases). Germline V gene data show CDR1 as LGHNA and CDR2 as YNFKEQ. V was cut by 0 bases and J by 6 bases, with 14 bases left in between. The CDR3 sequence is 16 residues long. For the CDR3, the DNA is TGTGCCAGCAGCCAAGAAGAACAGGGGGGGGCCGGGGAGCTGTTTTTT. Translating it yields CASSQEEQGGAGELFF.

The chain combines TRBV9 with TRBJ2-3, with a tentative D call TRBD1 (6 bases). CDR1 and CDR2 (germline): SGDLS, YYNGEE. This CDR3 has 14 amino acids. V lost 6 bases, J lost 2 bases, and 13 bases lay in between. DNA for the CDR3: TGTGCCAGCACCTACAGGGACCCCACAGATACGCAGTATTTT. As protein: CASTYRDPTDTQYF. The full variable domain, in which reference TRBV9 and TRBJ2-3 provide the parts outside the CDR3, is DSGVTQTPKHLITATGQRVTLRCSPRSGDLSVYWYQQSLDQGLQFLIQYYNGEERAKGNILERFSAQQFPDLHSELNLSSLELGDSALYFCASTYRDPTDTQYFGPGTRLTVL.

The chain couples TRBV27 to TRBJ2-7; 8 nucleotides align to TRBD2. Germline V lookup: CDR1 MNHEY, CDR2 SMNVEV (reference sequence). Trimming removed 6 bases from V and 4 bases from J; junction bases left unmatched: 11. There are 15 residues in the CDR3. The CDR3 is CASSPSRGAPYEQYF. The CDR3 nucleotides are TGTGCCAGCAGCCCATCGCGGGGGGCACCTTACGAGCAGTACTTC.

This rearrangement joins TRBV7-2 to TRBJ2-3, with 9 bases matching TRBD1. The trim removed 5 bases at V and 10 bases at J, leaving 13 bases unmatched. The CDR3 is 15 amino acids. Germline V gene lookup returns CDR1 SGHTA and CDR2 FQGNSA. CDR3 loop: CASSQWDREKGSQYF. The CDR3 nucleotides read TGTGCCAGCAGCCAGTGGGACAGGGAGAAGGGTTCGCAGTATTTT.